A single T cell receptor (beta chain) is shown here with its context. This clone was picked up a small number of times. What this receptor recognizes is not known. The gene nomenclature and germline references here are murine. The read ends 4 residues early relative to the CDR3; the germline J gene fills the gap. The data were taken from a study of CD8+ T cells in alopecia areata (dated by TCRdb to 2016 to 2019). Regarding the study in general: Skin from C3H/HeJ donors aged 6-12 months with spontaneous alopecia was grafted onto female C3H/HeJ recipients aged roughly 7-10 weeks. In both human patients and the C3H/HeJ mouse model, the study applied high-throughput TCRbeta sequencing to look at T cell clonal expansion in alopecia areata. Human TCRbeta sequencing covered scalp tissue and sorted CD4+ and CD8+ peripheral blood T cells from patchy and totalis/universalis alopecia areata patients and healthy controls. Scalp clonality was compared among normal scalp (n=4), patchy alopecia areata scalp (n=8), and alopecia totalis/universalis scalp (n=8). RNA was obtained with the PAXgene miRNA kit for fixed scalp, the miRNeasy kit for PBMCs, and the RNeasy kit for mouse skin. Amplification of TCRbeta CDR3 regions was done by immunoSEQ multiplex PCR using 35 Vbeta forward primers and 13 Jbeta reverse primers.

Library preparation used the immunoSEQ multiplex PCR assay. RNA was extracted from all samples and reverse transcribed into cDNA as template for TCR sequencing. First-strand cDNA was synthesized using SuperScript III with a 2:1 mix of oligo-dT and random hexamers. A synthetic immune receptor repertoire was used to assess amplification bias, and residual bias was removed computationally. Libraries were sequenced on Illumina HiSeq with 60 bp reads covering the CDR3, read from J toward V. Concerning the study's data processing: Raw reads were preprocessed for error removal, and CDR3 was defined according to IMGT conventions as running from the conserved cysteine to phenylalanine. Clonality was computed as 1 minus the Shannon entropy, with the entropy normalized by log2 of the number of productive unique TCRs. Scalp TCRbeta sequences were cross-referenced with sorted blood CD4 and CD8 repertoires so that the CD4 or CD8 identity of scalp clones could be inferred. TCRdb obtained this table from immuneACCESS and retained in-frame rearrangements with V and J assigned. These tables miss some clones; where compared with another copy, unresolved V genes account for less than half of the shortfall, and the remainder is unexplained. The V and J calls and clone size were taken over from that table, and D and trimming were inferred from the DNA. Across this sample, about 19,000 clones were tabulated and none appeared just once. The ten largest clones represent 31% of the sample.

Cells from pooled mouse cutaneous lymph nodes were stained for CD4, CD8alpha, NKG2D, NKG2ACE and other markers and then sorted on a BD Influx. Taken from the germline V gene, the CDR1 and CDR2 loops are GKSSPN and SITVG. The CDR3 covers 13 residues, taking in both the cysteine and the phenylalanine. The DNA has 27 bases, all within the CDR3, and is read from base 1. Trimmed from V: 7 bases; trimmed from J: 0 bases; junction bases lacking a gene match: 4. Points the paper makes about the study in general: Compared with normal scalp, lesional scalp had higher clonality and more expanded CD8+ clones, particularly in alopecia totalis/universalis, a pattern that suggests antigenic drive. Shared TCR sequences between patients were less evident than in mice, which may be partly attributable to HLA diversity in the patient population. Resident alphabeta T cells in normal human skin are also sequenced, complicating scalp TCR repertoire analysis, unlike mouse skin dominated by gammadelta T cells.

This receptor was identified in a C3H/HeJ mouse with alopecia areata. The mouse line in question has MHC haplotype H2-k. The chain couples TRBV31 to TRBJ2-7; 9 of the junction bases match TRBD2. Material for sequencing was CD8+ T cells sorted from a lymph node. This receptor has the CDR3 CAYWGASSYEQYF. Partial CDR3 DNA: TGTGCCTACTGGGGGGCCAGCTCCTAT.